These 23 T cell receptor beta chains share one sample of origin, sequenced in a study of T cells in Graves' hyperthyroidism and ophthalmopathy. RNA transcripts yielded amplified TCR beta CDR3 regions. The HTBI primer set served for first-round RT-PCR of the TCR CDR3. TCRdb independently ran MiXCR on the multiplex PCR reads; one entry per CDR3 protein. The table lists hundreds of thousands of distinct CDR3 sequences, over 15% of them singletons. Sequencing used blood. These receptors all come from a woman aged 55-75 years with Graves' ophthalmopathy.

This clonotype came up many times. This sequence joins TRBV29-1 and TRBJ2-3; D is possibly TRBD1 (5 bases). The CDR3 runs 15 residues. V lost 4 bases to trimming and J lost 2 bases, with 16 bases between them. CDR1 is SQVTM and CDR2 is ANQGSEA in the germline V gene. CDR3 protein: CSVAAPAGSTDTQYF. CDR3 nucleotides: TGCAGCGTTGCCGCCCCCGCAGGGTCCACAGATACGCAGTATTTT.

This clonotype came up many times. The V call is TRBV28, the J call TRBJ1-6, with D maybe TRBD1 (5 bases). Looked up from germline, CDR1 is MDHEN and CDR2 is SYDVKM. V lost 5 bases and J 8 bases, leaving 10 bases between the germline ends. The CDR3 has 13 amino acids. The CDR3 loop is CASSPGLHSPLHF. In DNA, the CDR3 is TGTGCCAGCAGTCCAGGGTTACATTCACCCCTCCACTTT.

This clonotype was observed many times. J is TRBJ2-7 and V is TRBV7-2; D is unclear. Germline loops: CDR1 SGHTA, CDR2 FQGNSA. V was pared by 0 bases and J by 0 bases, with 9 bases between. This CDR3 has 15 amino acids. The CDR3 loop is CASSLAQTSSYEQYF. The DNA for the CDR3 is TGTGCCAGCAGCTTAGCCCAGACGAGCTCCTACGAGCAGTACTTC.

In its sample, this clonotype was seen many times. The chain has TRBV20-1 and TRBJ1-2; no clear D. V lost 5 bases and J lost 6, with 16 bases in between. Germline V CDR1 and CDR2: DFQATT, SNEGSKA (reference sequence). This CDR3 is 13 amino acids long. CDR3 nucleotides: TGCAGTGCTTGGAGCACGACCGGGCATGGCTACACCTTC. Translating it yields CSAWSTTGHGYTF.

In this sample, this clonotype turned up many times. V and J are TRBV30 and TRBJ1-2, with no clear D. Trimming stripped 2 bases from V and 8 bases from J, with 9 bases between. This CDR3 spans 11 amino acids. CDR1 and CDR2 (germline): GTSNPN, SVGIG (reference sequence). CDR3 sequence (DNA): TGTGCCTGGAGTATCATAGGCGGCTACACCTTC. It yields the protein CAWSIIGGYTF.

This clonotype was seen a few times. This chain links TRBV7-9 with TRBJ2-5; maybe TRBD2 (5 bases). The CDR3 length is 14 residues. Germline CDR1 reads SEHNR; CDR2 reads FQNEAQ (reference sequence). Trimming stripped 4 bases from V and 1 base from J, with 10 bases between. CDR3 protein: CASSSFEGQETQYF. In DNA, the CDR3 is TGTGCCAGCAGCTCATTCGAGGGCCAAGAGACCCAGTACTTC.

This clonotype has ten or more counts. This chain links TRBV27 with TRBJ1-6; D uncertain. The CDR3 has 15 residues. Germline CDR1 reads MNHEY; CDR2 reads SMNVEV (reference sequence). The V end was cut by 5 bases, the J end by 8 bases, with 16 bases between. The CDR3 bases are TGTGCCAGCAGTCCCCATCCACGGCCGGATTCACCCCTCCACTTT. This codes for CASSPHPRPDSPLHF.

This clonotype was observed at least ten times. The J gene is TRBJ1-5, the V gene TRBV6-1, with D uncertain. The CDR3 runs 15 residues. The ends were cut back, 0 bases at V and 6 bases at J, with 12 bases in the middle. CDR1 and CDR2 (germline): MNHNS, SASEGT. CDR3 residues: CASSEASGSGQPQHF. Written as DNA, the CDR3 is TGTGCCAGCAGTGAAGCGTCGGGTTCAGGTCAGCCCCAGCATTTT.

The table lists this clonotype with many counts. CDR3 residues: CASSFEHGYGYTF. The DNA for the CDR3 is TGTGCCAGCAGTTTCGAGCATGGCTATGGCTACACCTTC. V gene TRBV27 combines with J gene TRBJ1-2; D not certain. V was shortened by 3 bases and J by 4 bases, with 9 bases between the two germline ends. Germline values: CDR1 MNHEY, CDR2 SMNVEV (reference sequence). The CDR3 is 13 residues long.

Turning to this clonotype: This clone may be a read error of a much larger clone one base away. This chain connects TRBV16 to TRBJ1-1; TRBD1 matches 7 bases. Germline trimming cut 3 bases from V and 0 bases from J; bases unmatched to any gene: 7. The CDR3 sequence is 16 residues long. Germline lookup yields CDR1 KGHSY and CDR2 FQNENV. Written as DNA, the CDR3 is TGTGCCAGCAGCCAGGGACAGAGCGTCGTGAACACTGAAGCTTTCTTT. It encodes CASSQGQSVVNTEAFF.

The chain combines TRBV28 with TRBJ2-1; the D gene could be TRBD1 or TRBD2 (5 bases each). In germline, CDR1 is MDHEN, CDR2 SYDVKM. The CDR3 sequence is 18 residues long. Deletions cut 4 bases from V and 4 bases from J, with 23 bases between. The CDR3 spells CASSYFGDVSVTYNEQFF. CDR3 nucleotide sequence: TGTGCCAGCAGTTATTTTGGGGACGTTAGCGTAACTTACAATGAGCAGTTCTTC. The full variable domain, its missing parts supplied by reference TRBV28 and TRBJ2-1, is DVKVTQSSRYLVKRTGEKVFLECVQDMDHENMFWYRQDPGLGLRLIYFSYDVKMKEKGDIPEGYSVSREKKERFSLILESASTNQTSMYLCASSYFGDVSVTYNEQFFGPGTRLTVL.

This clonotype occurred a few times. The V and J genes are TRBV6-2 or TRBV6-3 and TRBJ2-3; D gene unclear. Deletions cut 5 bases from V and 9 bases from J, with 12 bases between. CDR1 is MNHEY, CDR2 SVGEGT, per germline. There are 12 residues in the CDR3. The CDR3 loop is CASSRSPVTQYF. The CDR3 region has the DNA TGTGCCAGCAGTCGTAGTCCGGTAACGCAGTATTTT.

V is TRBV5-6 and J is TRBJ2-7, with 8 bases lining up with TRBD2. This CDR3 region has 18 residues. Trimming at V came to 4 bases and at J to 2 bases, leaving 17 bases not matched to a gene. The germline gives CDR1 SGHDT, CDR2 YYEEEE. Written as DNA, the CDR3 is TGTGCCAGCAGCACCAGCGCGCCTAGCGGGCAATTTACCTACGAGCAGTACTTC. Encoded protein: CASSTSAPSGQFTYEQYF.

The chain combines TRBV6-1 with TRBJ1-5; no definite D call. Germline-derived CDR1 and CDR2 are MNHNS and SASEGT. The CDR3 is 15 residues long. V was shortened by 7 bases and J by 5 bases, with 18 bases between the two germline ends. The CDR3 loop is CASKDTSLGDQPQHF. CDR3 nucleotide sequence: TGTGCCAGCAAAGACACGTCCTTAGGCGATCAGCCCCAGCATTTT.

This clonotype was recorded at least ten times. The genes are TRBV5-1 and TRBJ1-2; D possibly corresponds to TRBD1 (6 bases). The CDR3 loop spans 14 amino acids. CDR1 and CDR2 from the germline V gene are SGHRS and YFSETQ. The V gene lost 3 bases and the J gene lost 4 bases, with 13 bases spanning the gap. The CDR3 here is CASSSGQTSYGYTF. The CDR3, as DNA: TGCGCCAGCAGCTCCGGACAGACCAGCTATGGCTACACCTTC.

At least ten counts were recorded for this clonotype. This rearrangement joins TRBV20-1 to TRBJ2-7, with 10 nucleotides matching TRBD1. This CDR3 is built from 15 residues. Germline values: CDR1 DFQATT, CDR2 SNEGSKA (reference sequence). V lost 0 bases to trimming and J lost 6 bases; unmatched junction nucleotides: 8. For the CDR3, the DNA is TGCAGTGCTAGAGATTGGGACAGGGGTTTTGCCGAGCAGTACTTC. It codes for CSARDWDRGFAEQYF.

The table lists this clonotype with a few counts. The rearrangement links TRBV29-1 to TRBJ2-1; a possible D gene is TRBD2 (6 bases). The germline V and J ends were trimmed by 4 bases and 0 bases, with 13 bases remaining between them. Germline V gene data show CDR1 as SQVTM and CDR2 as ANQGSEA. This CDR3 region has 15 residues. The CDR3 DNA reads TGCAGCGTTGGGCACGGAGGGAGCTCCTACAATGAGCAGTTCTTC. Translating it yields CSVGHGGSSYNEQFF.

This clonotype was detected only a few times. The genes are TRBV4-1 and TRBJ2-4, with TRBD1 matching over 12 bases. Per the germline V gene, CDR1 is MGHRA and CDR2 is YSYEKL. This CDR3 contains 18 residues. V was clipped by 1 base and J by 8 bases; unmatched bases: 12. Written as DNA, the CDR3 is TGCGCCAGCAGCCAAGGTGTGGGACAGGGGGCGAACATAGACATTCAGTACTTC. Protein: CASSQGVGQGANIDIQYF.

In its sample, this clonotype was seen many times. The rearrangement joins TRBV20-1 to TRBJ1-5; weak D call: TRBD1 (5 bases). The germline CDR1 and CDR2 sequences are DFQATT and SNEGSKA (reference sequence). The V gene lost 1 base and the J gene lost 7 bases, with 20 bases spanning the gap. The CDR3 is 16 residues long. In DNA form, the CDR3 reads TGCAGTGCTAGAGTGCAGGTTGGGGGTGTCGGCCAGCCCCAGCATTTT. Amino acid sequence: CSARVQVGGVGQPQHF.

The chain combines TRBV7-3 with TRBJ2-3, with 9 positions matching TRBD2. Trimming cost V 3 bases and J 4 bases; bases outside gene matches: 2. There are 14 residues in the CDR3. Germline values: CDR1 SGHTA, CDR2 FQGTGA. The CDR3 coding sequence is TGTGCCAGCAGCTTGGGACTAGCTGCAGATACGCAGTATTTT. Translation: CASSLGLAADTQYF.

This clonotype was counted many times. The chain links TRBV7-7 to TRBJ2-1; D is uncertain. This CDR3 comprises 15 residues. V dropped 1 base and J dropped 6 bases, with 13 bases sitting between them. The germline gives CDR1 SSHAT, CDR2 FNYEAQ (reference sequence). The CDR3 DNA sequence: TGTGCCAGCAGCTTAGGTGCAGCTCGTCCCAATGAGCAGTTCTTC. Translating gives CASSLGAARPNEQFF.

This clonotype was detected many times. CDR3 in amino acids: CASSPLNRDRYSGYTF. Written as DNA, the CDR3 is TGTGCCAGCAGTCCGCTCAACCGGGACAGATACAGTGGCTACACCTTC. V is TRBV27 and J is TRBJ1-2; TRBD1 matches 7 bases. Germline CDR1 MNHEY, CDR2 SMNVEV (reference sequence). J lost 7 bases, V lost 5 bases, and 16 bases had no gene match. The CDR3 runs 16 residues.

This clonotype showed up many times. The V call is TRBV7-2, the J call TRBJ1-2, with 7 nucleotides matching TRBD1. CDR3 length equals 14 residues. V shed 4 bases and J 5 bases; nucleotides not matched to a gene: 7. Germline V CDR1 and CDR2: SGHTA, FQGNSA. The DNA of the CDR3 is TGTGCCAGCAGCTCACCGGGACAGAAATATGGCTACACCTTC. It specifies CASSSPGQKYGYTF.